The 13 T cell receptor beta chains below all came from one sample that was sequenced in a study of cytomegalovirus exposure and HLA in healthy donors (dated by TCRdb to the late 2010s). The library was made by the immunoSEQ multiplex PCR assay. For the multiplex PCR, a mixture combining 60 forward primers for TCR Vbeta segments and 13 reverse primers for TCR Jbeta segments was used. TCRdb provides this immuneACCESS table in a form limited to in-frame rearrangements. Some clones are lacking; in checked studies, under half of them reflect an unresolved V gene, and why the rest are absent is not known. The sample table contains some 140,000 clones; only one count was recorded for approximately 80% of them. Of the sample, 2% to 2.5% falls within the top ten clones. The specimen sequenced was PBMCs. The receptors were sampled from a man aged 30-40 years in good health and CMV-seronegative.

This clone showed up just a few times. The chain combines TRBV5-6 with TRBJ2-7; the match to TRBD1 covers 10 bases. The germline V gene has CDR1 SGHDT and CDR2 YYEEEE. Germline trimming cut 2 bases from V and 2 bases from J; bases unmatched to any gene: 4. This CDR3 is 15 amino acids long. The CDR3 DNA is TGTGCCAGCAGCTTACGGGGGACAGGGGCCTACGAGCAGTACTTC. Protein: CASSLRGTGAYEQYF.

This clone was seen a few times. This chain uses TRBV9 with TRBJ1-1; the D is unclear. Germline V CDR1 and CDR2: SGDLS, YYNGEE. CDR3 length: 14 residues. Trimming removed 3 bases at V and 0 bases at J, with 9 bases between. The CDR3, as DNA: TGTGCCAGCAGCGCCTCAGGCGTGAACACTGAAGCTTTCTTT. It codes for CASSASGVNTEAFF.

The rearrangement links TRBV7-9 to TRBJ1-2; D gene ambiguous. Germline CDR1 and CDR2: SEHNR and FQNEAQ (reference sequence). The V end lost 11 bases, the J end lost 2 bases, and 12 bases lay between the germline ends. The CDR3 consists of 12 residues. CDR3: CASSGFNYGYTF. CDR3 DNA sequence: TGTGCCTCGTCGGGGTTCAACTATGGCTACACCTTC.

A word on this clone: It is unclear where the CDR3 begins or ends on the DNA, so no DNA is shown, and the CDR3 is as TCRdb lists it. This chain joins TRBV28 and TRBJ1-1; no check of the table's D call, TRBD1, against the DNA was made. The CDR3 length equals 13 residues, ends included. The V gene's germline CDR1 is MDHEN and CDR2 SYDVKM. CDR3 region: CASSFVGTGTIFF.

This clone was recorded only once. The CDR3 DNA sequence: TGTGCCAGCAGTTTGGGGACTTACAGCACAGATACGCAGTATTTT. Residues: CASSLGTYSTDTQYF. This chain links TRBV27 with TRBJ2-3; a possible D gene is TRBD2 (6 bases). The V and J ends lost 3 bases and 0 bases respectively, with 10 bases between them. Germline CDR1 MNHEY, CDR2 SMNVEV (reference sequence). This CDR3 region has 15 residues.

V is TRBV28 and J is TRBJ2-3; 7 bases fit TRBD2. J was trimmed by 4 bases and V by 5 bases; bases with no gene match: 9. Germline values: CDR1 MDHEN, CDR2 SYDVKM. The CDR3 spans 15 residues. DNA for the CDR3: TGTGCCAGCAGTCCACAGCGGGATGGGGCAGATACGCAGTATTTT. Its translation: CASSPQRDGADTQYF.

In this sample, this clone turned up once. V gene TRBV19 combines with J gene TRBJ2-1; 10 positions match TRBD2. Per germline, CDR1 LNHDA and CDR2 SQIVND (reference sequence). Trimming took 3 bases from V and 6 from J; bases not matched to a gene: 8. CDR3 length equals 16 residues. The CDR3 reads CASSIWGLAGANEQFF. In DNA, the CDR3 is TGTGCCAGTAGTATTTGGGGGCTAGCGGGAGCCAATGAGCAGTTCTTC.

The chain combines TRBV28 with TRBJ1-2, with no clear D. Between the trimmed V and J ends, which lost 3 bases and 1 base, there was a span of 12 bases. There are 15 residues in the CDR3. The germline V gene encodes CDR1 MDHEN and CDR2 SYDVKM. The CDR3 DNA follows: TGTGCCAGCAGTTTTACGGTATCCCTTAACTATGGCTACACCTTC. Translating it yields CASSFTVSLNYGYTF.

This clone was counted a few times. The chain uses TRBV18 and TRBJ1-3, with D tentatively TRBD1 (5 bases). Looked up from germline, CDR1 is KGHSH and CDR2 is LQKENI. V was trimmed by 3 bases and J by 4 bases, leaving 13 bases between them. CDR3 size: 15 residues. The CDR3 nucleotides read TGTGCCAGCTCACCTCCAGGATGGGGCGGAAACACCATATATTTT. Protein product: CASSPPGWGGNTIYF.

The chain is built from TRBV7-8 and TRBJ2-5; 12 positions agree with TRBD2. The J call may be mistaken, given a closer DNA end match to TRBJ2-7. From germline, CDR1 is SGHVS and CDR2 FQNEAQ. This CDR3 region has 13 residues. This CDR3 is CASRLAGDYEQYF. In DNA, the CDR3 is TGTGCCAGTCGACTAGCGGGAGACTACGAGCAGTACTTC.

This clone has only one observation. This chain links TRBV23-1 with TRBJ1-6; 10 nucleotides agree with TRBD1. TRBV23-1 is assigned to the ORF class and has an uncertain function. The CDR3 has 16 amino acids. V dropped 5 bases and J dropped 9; count of bases not matched to a gene: 10. For the CDR3, the DNA is TGCGCCAGCAGTTTCCATCGACAGGGGGCTAGTTCACCCCTCCACTTT. Translated: CASSFHRQGASSPLHF.

The chain links TRBV29-1 to TRBJ2-7; TRBD1 is a possible D gene (6 bases). V was trimmed by 4 bases and J by 0 bases, leaving 16 bases between them. CDR1 is SQVTM and CDR2 is ANQGSEA in the germline V gene. CDR3 length equals 15 residues. Written as DNA, the CDR3 is TGCAGCGTTGCTCCGGGACACCACCACTCCTACGAGCAGTACTTC. Protein: CSVAPGHHHSYEQYF.

Details on this clone: Other DNA sequences within the sample encode an identical CDR3. V usage is TRBV2 and J usage is TRBJ1-1, with TRBD1 identical over 8 bases. This CDR3 region has 13 residues. Germline assignment: CDR1 SNHLY and CDR2 FYNNEI. Trimming cost V 6 bases and J 5 bases; bases outside gene matches: 5. The CDR3 region is CASRLGQETEAFF. CDR3 nucleotides: TGTGCCAGCAGATTGGGACAGGAAACTGAAGCTTTCTTT. Filled out from reference TRBV2 and TRBJ1-1, the complete variable domain reads EPEVTQTPSHQVTQMGQEVILRCVPISNHLYFYWYRQILGQKVEFLVSFYNNEISEKSEIFDDQFSVERPDGSNFTLKIRSTKLEDSAMYFCASRLGQETEAFFGQGTRLTVV.